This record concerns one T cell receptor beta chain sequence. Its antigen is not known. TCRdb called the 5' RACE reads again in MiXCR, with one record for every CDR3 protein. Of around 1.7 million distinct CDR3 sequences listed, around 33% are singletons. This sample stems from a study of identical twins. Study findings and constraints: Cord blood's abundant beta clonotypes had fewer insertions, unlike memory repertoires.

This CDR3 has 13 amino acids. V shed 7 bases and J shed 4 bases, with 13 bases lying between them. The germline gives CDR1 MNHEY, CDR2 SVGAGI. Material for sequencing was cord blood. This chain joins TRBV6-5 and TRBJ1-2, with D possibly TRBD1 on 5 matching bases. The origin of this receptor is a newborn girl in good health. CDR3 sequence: CASTPGNAYGYTF. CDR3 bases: TGTGCCAGCACCCCAGGGAACGCCTATGGCTACACCTTC.